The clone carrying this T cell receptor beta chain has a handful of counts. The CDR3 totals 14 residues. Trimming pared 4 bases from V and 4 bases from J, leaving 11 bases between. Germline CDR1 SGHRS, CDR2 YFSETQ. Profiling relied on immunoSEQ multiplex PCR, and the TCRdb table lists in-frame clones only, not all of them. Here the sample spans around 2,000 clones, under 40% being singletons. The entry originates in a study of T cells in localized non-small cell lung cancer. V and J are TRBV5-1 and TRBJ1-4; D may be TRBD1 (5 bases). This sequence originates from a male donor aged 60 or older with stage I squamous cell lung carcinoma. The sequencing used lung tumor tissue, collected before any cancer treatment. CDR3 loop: CASSPSGINEKLFF. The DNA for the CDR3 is TGCGCCAGCAGCCCGTCAGGGATTAATGAAAAACTGTTTTTT.